A selection of T cell receptor beta chains follows, all from one sample in a study of identical twins. MiXCR, run by TCRdb on the 5' RACE reads, gives a single entry per CDR3 protein. Among hundreds of thousands of distinct CDR3 sequences listed, 6.5% to 9.5% were seen once. These data were also filed under a second study, of yellow fever vaccine responses in identical twins.

What was sequenced was memory (CD45RO+) T cells sorted from blood. These receptor sequences come from a woman in her late teens or twenties in good health. Both conserved end residues are part of each CDR3. The D gene is left open where the match is weak. Expanded clones are given a class, and other clones once, few, many or no size at all.

>TRBV20-1|TRBD2|TRBJ2-3|many
TGCAGTGCTATCATGACTAGCGGCCATGGGAATACGCAGTATTTT
CSAIMTSGHGNTQYF
>TRBV24-1|TRBD1|TRBJ2-1|once
TGTACCACCAGTGATAGGACAGGGGGTCCTGAGCAGTTCTTC
CTTSDRTGGPEQFF
>TRBV12-3/TRBV12-4|-|TRBJ2-1|few
TGTGCCAGCGGTGGGGGGTGGCGGGGAAATGAGCAGTTCTTC
CASGGGWRGNEQFF
>TRBV5-1|-|TRBJ2-6|many
TGCGCCAGCAGCTTGGAGGTCTCTGGGGCCAACGTCCTGACTTTC
CASSLEVSGANVLTF
>TRBV6-5|TRBD1|TRBJ2-3|-
TGTGCCAGCAGTTACGGGACAGGACGAGATACGCAGTATTTT
CASSYGTGRDTQYF
>TRBV3-1|-|TRBJ2-1|-
TGTGCCAGCAGCGGTTACCCTACGACCAACAATGAGCAGTTCTTC
CASSGYPTTNNEQFF
>TRBV6-1|TRBD1|TRBJ1-3|few
TGTGCCAGCAGCCCCAGGACAGGGGGAAACACCATATATTTT
CASSPRTGGNTIYF
>TRBV21-1|-|TRBJ2-1|few
TGTGCCCCCAGACGGACCGACTACAATGAGCAGTTCTTC
CAPRRTDYNEQFF
>TRBV7-2|TRBD2|TRBJ2-7|many
TGTGCCAGCAGCTTAGCGAAAGCGGGGGGAACCTACGAGCAGTACTTC
CASSLAKAGGTYEQYF
>TRBV5-1|TRBD1|TRBJ2-2|few
TGCGCCAGCAGCTTCACAGGGGCCGCCCGTACCGGGGAGCTGTTTTTT
CASSFTGAARTGELFF
>TRBV12-3/TRBV12-4|-|TRBJ2-6|once
TGTGCCAGCACCCGGGGGTCTGGGGCCAACGTCCTGACTTTC
CASTRGSGANVLTF
>TRBV7-9|TRBD1|TRBJ2-3|many
TGTGCCAGCAGCTTGTGGACAGGGGTCACAGATACGCAGTATTTT
CASSLWTGVTDTQYF
>TRBV6-5|-|TRBJ1-2|few
TGTGCCAGCAGTTACATGGGGGTAAAAGGCTACACCTTC
CASSYMGVKGYTF
>TRBV20-1|-|TRBJ1-1|-
TGCAGTGCCCGGGTAGGGGGTGGGAACACTGAAGCTTTCTTT
CSARVGGGNTEAFF
>TRBV5-4|-|TRBJ1-2|few
TGTGCCAGCAGCACGGACGGATACTATGGCTACACCTTC
CASSTDGYYGYTF
>TRBV10-3|TRBD1|TRBJ2-5|many
TGTGCCATCAGGGGGGACAGGAGTAAAGAGACCCAGTACTTC
CAIRGDRSKETQYF
>TRBV13|-|TRBJ2-2|-
TGTGCCAGCAGCTTAAAAGCGGATTACATACCTAACACCGGGGAGCTGTTTTTT
CASSLKADYIPNTGELFF
>TRBV2|-|TRBJ1-6|-
TGTGCCAGCAGTGGACAGGCGAATTATAATTCACCCCTCCACTTT
CASSGQANYNSPLHF
>TRBV10-3|-|TRBJ1-2|few
TGTGCCATCAGTGAGTCCCAGGACTATGGCTACACCTTC
CAISESQDYGYTF
>TRBV20-1|TRBD2|TRBJ2-2|many
TGCAGTGCTAGAGATTGGGAGGGCGGCACCGGGGAGCTGTTTTTT
CSARDWEGGTGELFF
>TRBV20-1|TRBD1|TRBJ1-2|-
TGCAGTGCCCAGGGGGCACTGGAGGGCTACACCTTC
CSAQGALEGYTF
>TRBV7-9|-|TRBJ2-1|few
TGTGCCAGCAGCTTAGCAGGCCGCTCCTACAATGAGCAGTTCTTC
CASSLAGRSYNEQFF
>TRBV29-1|TRBD2|TRBJ2-1|-
TGCAGCGTTGAAACTAGCGGGCTATACAATGAGCAGTTCTTC
CSVETSGLYNEQFF
>TRBV12-3/TRBV12-4|-|TRBJ2-2|many
TGTGCCAGCAGCCAGCATGGCACCGGGGAGCTGTTTTTT
CASSQHGTGELFF
>TRBV12-3/TRBV12-4|-|TRBJ2-2|many
TGTGCCAGCAGTTTTAGTCAGCGTACCGGGGAGCTGTTTTTT
CASSFSQRTGELFF
>TRBV19|-|TRBJ2-7|few
TGTGCCAGTAGTATAAACTCCGACTACGAGCAGTACTTC
CASSINSDYEQYF
>TRBV10-2|-|TRBJ1-5|-
TGCGCCAGCAGTGAGTCCGCATTTAGCAATCAGCCCCAGCATTTT
CASSESAFSNQPQHF
>TRBV3-1|TRBD2|TRBJ2-3|many
TGTGCCAGCAGCCAAGAAGCGGGAGGACTTATGAGGGCAGATACGCAGTATTTT
CASSQEAGGLMRADTQYF
>TRBV2|-|TRBJ1-1|many
TGTGCCAGCACTTCCCGGGTTTCGAACACTGAAGCTTTCTTT
CASTSRVSNTEAFF
>TRBV2|-|TRBJ2-1|few
TGTGCCAGCGGTACAGGACTCTACAATGAGCAGTTCTTC
CASGTGLYNEQFF
>TRBV12-3/TRBV12-4|TRBD1|TRBJ1-1|many
TGTGCCAGCCGGGGACAGGCTGGCACTGAAGCTTTCTTT
CASRGQAGTEAFF
>TRBV5-1|-|TRBJ2-3|many
TGCGCCAGCAGCTTATCCCTAGCTAGCACAGATACGCAGTATTTT
CASSLSLASTDTQYF
>TRBV28|-|TRBJ1-2|-
TGTGCCAGCAGTTCAGTCTATGGCTACACCTTC
CASSSVYGYTF
>TRBV20-1|-|TRBJ1-2|-
TGCAGTGCTAGAGATGCGAGAAAGGAGGGCTACACCTTC
CSARDARKEGYTF
>TRBV29-1|-|TRBJ1-1|-
TGCAGCGTTGAAGATCCCCAGGGTAAAGGGGACACTGAAGCTTTCTTT
CSVEDPQGKGDTEAFF
>TRBV20-1|-|TRBJ2-5|-
TGCAGTGCTCCCAGGGGGGGGCCGGAGACCCAGTACTTC
CSAPRGGPETQYF
>TRBV12-3/TRBV12-4|TRBD1|TRBJ1-1|-
TGTGCCAGCAGTTTAGTGGGCAGGGGGGGTTTCTTT
CASSLVGRGGFF
>TRBV20-1|TRBD2|TRBJ2-1|-
TGCAGTGCGCCCAGCGGTTCGAGCGGGAGCGGCAATGAGCAGTTCTTC
CSAPSGSSGSGNEQFF
>TRBV4-1|-|TRBJ2-2|many
TGCGCCAGCAGCCAAGAGCAGGGAGCCACCGGGGAGCTGTTTTTT
CASSQEQGATGELFF
>TRBV12-3/TRBV12-4|TRBD2|TRBJ2-3|many
TGTGCCAGCAGTTTAAGGGGCGGGCTAGCGGGAGGAGATACGCAGTATTTT
CASSLRGGLAGGDTQYF
>TRBV2|TRBD2|TRBJ2-2|many
TGTGCCAGCAGTGCCGGACTAGCCCTTGAGGGGGAGCTGTTTTTT
CASSAGLALEGELFF
>TRBV2|TRBD2|TRBJ2-3|many
TGTGCCAGCAGTGAAGCGAAGCGGGGGAACACAGATACGCAGTATTTT
CASSEAKRGNTDTQYF
>TRBV6-4|-|TRBJ2-2|-
TGTGCCAGCAGTGACAGATACACCGGGGAGCTGTTTTTT
CASSDRYTGELFF
>TRBV7-3|TRBD1|TRBJ2-5|many
TGTGCCAGCAGCTTAAACAGGGGAGAGACCCAGTACTTC
CASSLNRGETQYF
>TRBV28|-|TRBJ2-3|once
TGTGCCAGCAGGGGACTTCTCCCACAGGATACGCAGTATTTT
CASRGLLPQDTQYF
>TRBV12-3/TRBV12-4|TRBD2|TRBJ2-5|many
TGTGCCAGCACCTACCGGGGGGGACGGGGAGAGACCCAGTACTTC
CASTYRGGRGETQYF
>TRBV6-1|TRBD1|TRBJ2-1|few
TGTGCCAGCAGGAGACAGGGTAGTGAGCAGTTCTTC
CASRRQGSEQFF
>TRBV12-3/TRBV12-4|-|TRBJ2-1|many
TGTGCCAGCAGTTTAGCGGGGAGTGAGCAGTTCTTC
CASSLAGSEQFF
>TRBV4-1|-|TRBJ1-1|many
TGCGCCAGCAGCCTCACCCAGGGAGTACAAGCTTTCTTT
CASSLTQGVQAFF
>TRBV5-1|TRBD1|TRBJ1-5|many
TGCGCCAGCAGCCCCAGGACAGGGGGGCAGCCCCAGCATTTT
CASSPRTGGQPQHF
>TRBV12-3/TRBV12-4|-|TRBJ2-1|many
TGTGCCAGCGGCGTCGGGAGCTCCTACAATGAGCAGTTCTTC
CASGVGSSYNEQFF
>TRBV7-9|-|TRBJ2-6|-
TGTGCCAGCAGCTTTCCCGGATCTGGGGCCAACGTCCTGACTTTC
CASSFPGSGANVLTF
>TRBV2|TRBD1|TRBJ2-1|many
TGTGCCAGCAGTAAGGACAGGGGGGCCTACAATGAGCAGTTCTTC
CASSKDRGAYNEQFF